This T cell receptor (beta chain) stems from a study of blood T cell repertoires in COVID-19. Study background: The United States, Italy and Spain were the sources of the acute and convalescent COVID-19 samples. The analysed material was cDNA or gDNA that came from T cells, B-cell-depleted T cells, or PBMCs.

Germline CDR1 is SEHNR and CDR2 is FQNEAQ (reference sequence). Between the trimmed V and J ends, which lost 2 bases and 4 bases, there was a span of 11 bases. This CDR3 spans 15 amino acids. In the authors' workflow: From reference gene primer amplification, estimates of nucleated cell counts were derived. This table comes from immunoSEQ multiplex PCR, and its TCRdb copy is limited to in-frame clones, with some not included. That table supplies the V and J calls and clone size; D and trimming were determined from the DNA. The table has approximately 250,000 clones, 65% to 90% seen once; the top ten hold around 13%.

V is TRBV7-9 and J is TRBJ1-4; D is perhaps TRBD1 (5 bases). The sequencing input was peripheral blood. The sequence came from a woman between 65 and 79 years old with COVID-19, enrolled during active disease. CDR3 amino acids: CASSLIKGVNEKLFF. As DNA, the CDR3 is TGTGCCAGCAGCTTAATTAAAGGGGTTAATGAAAAACTGTTTTTT.